Included here is one T cell receptor (beta chain) sequence, with context. Antigen unknown. These data come from a study of CD8 T cells in Susac syndrome. Overall study context: Active disease was present in about six of the sequenced Susac syndrome patients, and remission in 8 or 9. Regarding the study as a whole: The study found that Susac CD8+ clonal expansion peaked in TEMRA cells and active patients.

An input of roughly 0.5 to 1 ug of RNA was subjected to reverse transcription using random hexamers. By means of immunoSEQ multiplex PCR, TCR beta CDR3 spanning 54 Vbeta and 13 Jbeta underwent amplification. In TCRdb, the immunoSEQ multiplex PCR reads were re-called with MiXCR into one record per CDR3 protein. The profile shows under 85,000 distinct CDR3 sequences, around 94% of them singletons. Germline V gene sequence: CDR1 GTSNPN, CDR2 SVGIG (reference sequence). With 0 bases clipped from V and 3 bases from J, the junction kept 4 bases outside the gene matches. The CDR3 has 14 residues. The chain recombines TRBV30 with TRBJ1-2; 7 positions agree with TRBD1. The source is a human donor with Susac syndrome. The source material was CD8+ T cells from PBMCs. The CDR3 loop is CAWSVLQGYYGYTF. CDR3 nucleotides: TGTGCCTGGAGTGTACTACAGGGGTACTATGGCTACACCTTC. The full variable domain, with the rest looked up from reference TRBV30 and TRBJ1-2, is SQTIHQWPATLVQPVGSPLSLECTVEGTSNPNLYWYRQAAGRGLQLLFYSVGIGQISSEVPQNLSASRPQDRQFILSSKKLLLSDSGFYLCAWSVLQGYYGYTFGSGTRLTVV.